The clone carrying this T cell receptor beta chain was detected only once. The length of the CDR3 is 14 residues. Unmatched junction bases numbered 5, after V lost 6 bases and J lost 6 bases. Germline loops: CDR1 MDHEN, CDR2 SYDVKM. Assay used: immunoSEQ multiplex PCR; TCRdb lists only in-frame clones, some missing. The data contain about 81,000 clones, roughly 96% of them singletons. The source of the sample is a study of technical replicates of blood from a few donors. The origin of this receptor is a human donor in good health. The genes are TRBV28 and TRBJ1-4; 9 positions match TRBD1. The sample consisted of T cells isolated from PBMCs. The CDR3 bases are TGTGCCAGCAGGGAGACAGGGGGGCATGAAAAACTGTTTTTT. Amino acid sequence: CASRETGGHEKLFF.